The 20 T cell receptor beta chains below all came from one sample that was sequenced in a study of regulatory T cells in long-lasting Graves disease. The time point here: persistent/refractory GD, antithyroid drugs over 5 years with positive TRAb. PBMC RNA was the source of the TCR library. Construction of TCR beta libraries relied on iRepertoire HTBI primers and on Arm-PCR targeting CDR3 regions. Each CDR3 protein gets one entry after TCRdb re-called the multiplex PCR reads with MiXCR. Of about 310,000 distinct CDR3 sequences listed, around 20% are singletons. Material: peripheral blood mononuclear cells (PBMCs), obtained when the disease was refractory, from a patient treated with antithyroid drugs. These receptor sequences come from a female donor with Graves disease.

The V and J genes are TRBV6-5 and TRBJ2-7; the D gene is possibly TRBD2 (5 bases). The CDR3 loop spans 15 amino acids. CDR1 and CDR2 (germline): MNHEY, SVGAGI. V gave up 3 bases and J gave up 3 bases, with 15 bases separating them. CDR3 DNA: TGTGCCAGCAGTTATTATGTGGGGAGCAGCTACGAGCAGTACTTC. Its translation: CASSYYVGSSYEQYF.

This clonotype was observed many times. V is TRBV30 and J is TRBJ2-4; D not certain. From germline, CDR1 is GTSNPN and CDR2 SVGIG (reference sequence). Trimming left V 3 bases short and J 3 bases short, with 21 bases between. This CDR3 region has 17 residues. The CDR3 region is CAWSPRVQALDKNIQYF. CDR3 DNA: TGTGCCTGGAGCCCCCGGGTTCAAGCTTTAGACAAAAACATTCAGTACTTC.

This clonotype was recorded at least ten times. The CDR3 sequence is CASGELESHYEQYF. The CDR3 DNA reads TGTGCCAGCGGTGAACTAGAGAGTCACTACGAGCAGTACTTC. The rearrangement links TRBV28 to TRBJ2-7; the D gene is possibly TRBD2 (5 bases). The V gene's germline CDR1 is MDHEN and CDR2 SYDVKM. This CDR3 comprises 14 residues. V lost 8 bases and J 3 bases, leaving 17 bases between the germline ends.

A few counts support this clonotype. The chain is built from TRBV27 and TRBJ2-1; TRBD2 agrees at 9 bases. Germline CDR1 and CDR2: MNHEY and SMNVEV (reference sequence). Trimming took 4 bases from V and 4 from J; bases not matched to a gene: 5. This CDR3 is built from 15 residues. CDR3 protein: CASSSNLAGYNEQFF. CDR3 nucleotides: TGTGCCAGCAGTTCTAATCTAGCGGGGTACAATGAGCAGTTCTTC.

This chain connects TRBV6-1 to TRBJ2-7; D assignment may be TRBD1 or TRBD2 (6 bases each). Deletions cut 6 bases from V and 3 bases from J, with 18 bases between. Germline-derived CDR1 and CDR2 are MNHNS and SASEGT. This CDR3 spans 15 amino acids. CDR3 in amino acids: CASSLSGGPNYEQYF. The CDR3 DNA sequence: TGTGCCAGCAGCTTGTCCGGGGGCCCCAACTACGAGCAGTACTTC.

V usage is TRBV6-1 and J usage is TRBJ1-3; 7 bases fit TRBD1. Germline V gene sequence: CDR1 MNHNS, CDR2 SASEGT. This CDR3 contains 14 residues. The trim removed 8 bases at V and 2 bases at J, leaving 6 bases unmatched. The CDR3 bases are TGTGCCAGCGGCCGGGACAGTCCTGGAAACACCATATATTTT. Its protein product is CASGRDSPGNTIYF.

The count of this clonotype is one. The chain couples TRBV30 to TRBJ1-2, with no clear D. Per germline, CDR1 GTSNPN and CDR2 SVGIG (reference sequence). The CDR3 is made up of 13 amino acids. The V and J ends lost 0 bases and 6 bases respectively, with 11 bases between them. The CDR3 spells CAWSVGQFDGYTF. The CDR3 DNA sequence: TGTGCCTGGAGTGTAGGCCAGTTCGATGGCTACACCTTC.

This clonotype was seen a few times. The chain uses TRBV29-1 and TRBJ2-5, with 8 bases matching TRBD2. The CDR3 covers 12 residues. Trimming cost V 6 bases and J 3 bases; bases outside gene matches: 3. CDR1 and CDR2 (germline): SQVTM, ANQGSEA. The DNA for the CDR3 is TGCAGCGTAGAGCGGGAGAAAGAGACCCAGTACTTC. The encoded protein is CSVEREKETQYF.

The rearrangement joins TRBV7-9 to TRBJ2-7, with D tentatively TRBD1 (5 bases). V was trimmed by 2 bases and J by 2 bases, leaving 10 bases between them. This CDR3 is built from 14 residues. CDR1 is SEHNR and CDR2 is FQNEAQ in the germline V gene (reference sequence). The DNA of the CDR3 is TGTGCCAGCAGCTTAATGCCAGGGACCTACGAGCAGTACTTC. This codes for CASSLMPGTYEQYF.

The rearrangement joins TRBV4-1 to TRBJ2-4; possibly TRBD1 for D (5 bases). Germline V gene sequence: CDR1 MGHRA, CDR2 YSYEKL. The CDR3 is 16 amino acids. V lost 3 bases to trimming and J lost 0 bases, with 12 bases between them. CDR3 in amino acids: CASSQMTALAKNIQYF. The CDR3 DNA is TGCGCCAGCAGCCAGATGACAGCGCTAGCCAAAAACATTCAGTACTTC.

J is TRBJ2-7 and V is TRBV16; 8 bases line up with TRBD2. Germline V lookup: CDR1 KGHSY, CDR2 FQNENV. The CDR3 has 15 residues. Trimming took 0 bases from V and 9 from J; bases not matched to a gene: 10. CDR3 bases: TGTGCCAGCAGCCAATCAACGGACCGGGCGGGAGGGCAGTACTTC. It encodes CASSQSTDRAGGQYF.

The V call is TRBV12-3 or TRBV12-4, the J call TRBJ2-1, with D possibly matching TRBD2 (6 bases). This CDR3 contains 15 residues. V lost 5 bases, J lost 4 bases, and 15 bases lay in between. CDR3 coding DNA: TGTGCCAGCAGTCTCGGGGGAGCAGGATACAATGAGCAGTTCTTC. Translated, it gives CASSLGGAGYNEQFF.

In regard to this clonotype: One base away lies a much larger clone, so this may be a sequencing read error. In DNA, the CDR3 is TGTGCCAGCAGCCCATGGGGAGGGCTGGAGACCCGGTACTTC. This translates into CASSPWGGLETRYF. V gene TRBV9 combines with J gene TRBJ2-5; 7 nucleotides line up with TRBD2. CDR1 and CDR2 from the germline V gene are SGDLS and YYNGEE. The CDR3 sequence is 14 residues long.

This clonotype came up many times. V is TRBV6-1 and J is TRBJ1-2; a possible D gene is TRBD1 (5 bases). The V end lost 6 bases, the J end lost 2 bases, and 13 bases lay between the germline ends. Germline lookup yields CDR1 MNHNS and CDR2 SASEGT. The CDR3 length is 14 residues. CDR3 sequence: CASSSGLTNYGYTF. CDR3 DNA sequence: TGTGCCAGCAGCTCAGGGCTAACCAACTATGGCTACACCTTC.

This clonotype came up many times. The CDR3 sequence: CASSLSQGLVYEQYF. CDR3 DNA: TGTGCCAGCAGCTTGAGTCAGGGGTTGGTATACGAGCAGTACTTC. The rearrangement uses TRBV7-2 and TRBJ2-7; weak D call: TRBD1 (6 bases). Deletions cut 3 bases from V and 4 bases from J, with 16 bases between. This CDR3 has 15 amino acids. CDR1 is SGHTA, CDR2 FQGNSA, per germline.

About this clonotype: A far larger clone is off by one base, so a read error is likely. The chain joins TRBV16 to TRBJ1-1; 9 nucleotides align to TRBD1. Germline loops: CDR1 KGHSY, CDR2 FQNENV. The CDR3 is 15 residues long. V was pared by 2 bases and J by 3 bases, with 4 bases of the junction left unmatched. The CDR3 DNA reads TGTGCCAGCAGCCAAACCGGGACAGGGTACACTGAAGCTTTCTTT. This gives the protein CASSQTGTGYTEAFF.

This clonotype was seen many times. V gene TRBV3-1 combines with J gene TRBJ1-2; 9 bases fit TRBD1. V trimming: 4 bases; J trimming: 10 bases; junction bases outside the gene matches: 4. From germline, CDR1 is LGHDT and CDR2 YNNKEL (reference sequence). There are 12 residues in the CDR3. The CDR3 DNA follows: TGTGCCAGCAGCCGCACAGGGGGCTTCTACACCTTC. The encoded protein is CASSRTGGFYTF. Supplemented by reference TRBV3-1 and TRBJ1-2, the full variable domain reads DTAVSQTPKYLVTQMGNDKSIKCEQNLGHDTMYWYKQDSKKFLKIMFSYNNKELIINETVPNRFSPKSPDKAHLNLHINSLELGDSAVYFCASSRTGGFYTFGSGTRLTVV.

On this clonotype itself: A much larger clone sits a single nucleotide away, making a read error possible. The chain combines TRBV28 with TRBJ2-5; a weak D match, TRBD1 (6 bases). The CDR3 is made up of 14 amino acids. Germline values: CDR1 MDHEN, CDR2 SYDVKM. CDR3 sequence (DNA): TGTGCCAGCAGTTCTGGCCCCGAGGGGGAGACCCAGTGCTTC. Its translation is CASSSGPEGETQCF.

The genes are TRBV19 and TRBJ1-1; weak D call: TRBD1 (5 bases). V was cut by 3 bases and J by 5 bases, with 19 bases left in between. Germline V gene data show CDR1 as LNHDA and CDR2 as SQIVND (reference sequence). The CDR3 consists of 16 residues. The CDR3 loop reads CASSMGFGGGGTEAFF. The CDR3 region has the DNA TGTGCCAGTAGTATGGGGTTTGGTGGGGGTGGTACTGAAGCTTTCTTT.

The gene calls are TRBV3-1 and TRBJ2-2; D is ambiguous. The CDR3 runs to 12 residues. Trimming took off 1 base at V and 6 bases at J, with 3 bases between the two ends. In germline, CDR1 is LGHDT, CDR2 YNNKEL (reference sequence). CDR3 region: CASSQVSGELFF. The DNA for the CDR3 is TGTGCCAGCAGCCAAGTATCCGGGGAGCTGTTTTTT.